This T cell receptor (beta chain) is drawn from a study of beta chain features in type 1 diabetes. Notes on the study in general: The study notes PCR might favor shorter templates equally in patients and controls. The study found moderately but significantly shorter TCRB CDR3s in all four CD4+ subsets of Type 1 diabetes patients.

It was one heparinised blood draw, averaging around 100 mL, that each donor gave. A word on this clone: Its specificity is not known.

The CDR3 is 14 residues long. CDR1 and CDR2 from the germline V gene are SGHRS and YFSETQ. V gave up 7 bases and J gave up 2 bases; unmatched junction bases: 4. Sequenced material consisted of expressed TCRB transcripts (all of the isolated RNA was reverse transcribed). Produced via immunoSEQ multiplex PCR; TCRdb's table is partial and in-frame only. The sample has about 45,000 clones, over 60% seen once; the top ten hold 2% to 2.5%. The sample was Tregs from blood. The chain couples TRBV5-1 to TRBJ2-7, with 12 positions matching TRBD2. The clonotype originates from a woman under 30 with type 1 diabetes. This CDR3 reads CASSWTSGTYEQYF. The DNA for the CDR3 is TGCGCCAGCTCCTGGACTAGCGGGACCTACGAGCAGTACTTC.